One T cell receptor beta chain is described in this entry. Its target is unknown. One junction end disagrees with the germline gene, perhaps due to a read error. Healthy bone marrow donors formed the donor group. Use of 60 Vbeta and 13 Jbeta primers characterized the PCR. Measured with immunoSEQ multiplex PCR; TCRdb has only the in-frame clones, and not every one. The sample lists approximately 260,000 clones, around nine tenths occurring once. The record originates from a study of cytomegalovirus exposure and HLA in healthy donors. Broader study findings: A later analysis appeared to link common viral pathogens to several of the most significant clusters. About 87% or about 30% of the time was how often most TCR beta V segments were productive, according to an earlier analysis. Researchers reportedly found TCR beta sequences accurately predicted most subjects' HLA-A and HLA-B alleles.

Germline-derived CDR1 and CDR2 are SSHAT and FNYEAQ (reference sequence). The CDR3 totals 15 residues. Source material: PBMCs. The chain recombines TRBV7-7 with TRBJ2-1, with TRBD1 identical over 8 bases. The TCR was taken from a girl aged 2-15 years in good health and CMV-seronegative. For the CDR3, the DNA is TGTGCTAGCAGCCCTGGACAGGGCCCGGTGAATGAGCAGTTCTTC. This gives the protein CASSPGQGPVNEQFF.